The next 21 T cell receptor beta chains were all read from a single sample in a study of monozygotic twins with inflammatory bowel disease. TCRdb reworked the 5' RACE reads into one entry per CDR3 protein, no DNA. The sample's table shows 150,000 to 200,000 distinct CDR3 sequences. The sequenced material came from blood. The source is a human donor with ulcerative colitis or Crohn's disease, or a healthy co-twin of an affected twin (not recorded which).

This chain connects TRBV10-2 to TRBJ1-5; TCRdb selects TRBD1, and the lack of DNA leaves this call unchecked. The CDR3 totals 14 residues. The germline gives CDR1 WSHSY, CDR2 SAAADI. The chain's CDR3 is CASSGPGGLKPQHF.

This sequence joins TRBV5-1 and TRBJ2-3. The CDR3 consists of 14 residues. CDR1 and CDR2 (germline): SGHRS, YFSETQ. CDR3 residues: CASSMFVHTDTQYF.

The rearrangement uses TRBV6-5 and TRBJ1-1; the D call from TCRdb, TRBD1, cannot be confirmed without DNA. Germline loops: CDR1 MNHEY, CDR2 SVGAGI. This CDR3 is 15 amino acids long. CDR3 loop: CASSYRQGLYTEAFF.

This chain joins TRBV29-1 and TRBJ1-1; the TRBD1 assignment by TCRdb is unverifiable without DNA. This CDR3 is built from 13 residues. CDR1 and CDR2 from the germline V gene are SQVTM and ANQGSEA. The CDR3 loop is CSVGTNGGTEAFF.

V gene TRBV28 combines with J gene TRBJ2-1; the TRBD2 assignment by TCRdb is unverifiable without DNA. The length of the CDR3 is 15 residues. Germline V lookup: CDR1 MDHEN, CDR2 SYDVKM. CDR3 sequence: CASWDPGTNYNEQFF.

The J gene is TRBJ2-3, the V gene TRBV7-2; TCRdb gives TRBD2 as the D gene, but with no DNA this cannot be confirmed. The CDR3 loop spans 13 amino acids. CDR1 and CDR2 (germline): SGHTA, FQGNSA. The CDR3 loop reads CASSWRQGDTQYF. The full variable domain, rest sourced from reference TRBV7-2 and TRBJ2-3, is GAGVSQSPSNKVTEKGKDVELRCDPISGHTALYWYRQSLGQGLEFLIYFQGNSAPDKSGLPSDRFSAERTGGSVSTLTIQRTQQEDSAVYLCASSWRQGDTQYFGPGTRLTVL.

The chain is built from TRBV28 and TRBJ2-5; TCRdb's D call, TRBD1, is unchecked because there is no DNA. The V gene's germline CDR1 is MDHEN and CDR2 SYDVKM. CDR3 length equals 13 residues. The CDR3 sequence is CASSLRGGETQYF.

The rearrangement joins TRBV5-5 to TRBJ2-1; TCRdb's D call of TRBD1 is untestable without DNA. CDR1 and CDR2 from the germline V gene are SGHKS and YYEKEE (reference sequence). The length of the CDR3 is 16 residues. CDR3 in amino acids: CASSLLGQPSYNEQFF.

This rearrangement joins TRBV7-9 to TRBJ2-2; the TCRdb D gene call, TRBD2, has no DNA to confirm it. The CDR3 sequence is 17 residues long. Germline V lookup: CDR1 SEHNR, CDR2 FQNEAQ (reference sequence). Here the CDR3 reads CASSLRLTGTSTGELFF.

V gene TRBV6-1 combines with J gene TRBJ2-7; the D call from TCRdb, TRBD1, cannot be confirmed without DNA. The CDR3 is 15 amino acids. Germline lookup yields CDR1 MNHNS and CDR2 SASEGT. CDR3 sequence: CASSPRGQIHYEQYF.

J is TRBJ2-1 and V is TRBV5-1. The germline V gene has CDR1 SGHRS and CDR2 YFSETQ. The length of the CDR3 is 15 residues. This CDR3 is CASSLRPNLDNEQFF.

The chain has TRBV20-1 and TRBJ1-1. Germline assignment: CDR1 DFQATT and CDR2 SNEGSKA (reference sequence). The CDR3 loop spans 15 amino acids. The CDR3 is CSARDPHSEHTEAFF.

The chain carries TRBV27 and TRBJ1-1; TCRdb's D call, TRBD1, is unchecked because there is no DNA. Germline V gives CDR1 MNHEY, CDR2 SMNVEV (reference sequence). The CDR3 consists of 14 residues. This chain's CDR3 is CASSRGGLNTEAFF.

The chain joins TRBV6-1 to TRBJ2-1; TCRdb's D call of TRBD1 is untestable without DNA. The germline V gene has CDR1 MNHNS and CDR2 SASEGT. The CDR3 is 16 amino acids. CDR3 loop: CASRKGRAGHYNEQFF.

J is TRBJ1-6 and V is TRBV11-2. The CDR3 length is 17 residues. Germline loops: CDR1 SGHAT, CDR2 FQNNGV. The CDR3 sequence is CASSLPEGSSYNSPLHF.

The chain links TRBV20-1 to TRBJ2-7; the TCRdb call, TRBD1, lacks DNA for checking. The CDR3 is 13 amino acids. Germline CDR1 is DFQATT and CDR2 is SNEGSKA (reference sequence). This CDR3 reads CSANGRGVYEQYF.

The chain carries TRBV18 and TRBJ1-2; TCRdb proposes TRBD1, but this gene call is untestable without DNA. The CDR3 covers 13 residues. Germline V gene lookup returns CDR1 KGHSH and CDR2 LQKENI. The CDR3 spells CASSQQGNYGYTF.

This chain connects TRBV5-1 to TRBJ2-3; TCRdb gives TRBD2 as the D gene, but with no DNA this cannot be confirmed. This CDR3 is built from 14 residues. CDR1 is SGHRS, CDR2 YFSETQ, per germline. Here the CDR3 reads CASSLGPLTDTQYF. Filled out from reference TRBV5-1 and TRBJ2-3, the complete variable domain reads KAGVTQTPRYLIKTRGQQVTLSCSPISGHRSVSWYQQTPGQGLQFLFEYFSETQRNKGNFPGRFSGRQFSNSRSEMNVSTLELGDSALYLCASSLGPLTDTQYFGPGTRLTVL.

The chain links TRBV27 to TRBJ2-2; the TCRdb D gene call, TRBD2, has no DNA to confirm it. The CDR3 is 16 amino acids. Looked up from germline, CDR1 is MNHEY and CDR2 is SMNVEV (reference sequence). The CDR3 spells CASSLSGGGFVGELFF.

The rearrangement links TRBV5-1 to TRBJ1-2; there is no DNA to check the TCRdb D call of TRBD1. The germline CDR1 and CDR2 sequences are SGHRS and YFSETQ. The CDR3 covers 13 residues. The CDR3 region is CASSLEQGDGYTF.

The J gene is TRBJ1-6, the V gene TRBV6-1; the D gene TCRdb calls, TRBD1, cannot be checked with no DNA. Germline-derived CDR1 and CDR2 are MNHNS and SASEGT. The CDR3 spans 17 residues. CDR3 residues: CASRSGPGGGLGSPLHF.